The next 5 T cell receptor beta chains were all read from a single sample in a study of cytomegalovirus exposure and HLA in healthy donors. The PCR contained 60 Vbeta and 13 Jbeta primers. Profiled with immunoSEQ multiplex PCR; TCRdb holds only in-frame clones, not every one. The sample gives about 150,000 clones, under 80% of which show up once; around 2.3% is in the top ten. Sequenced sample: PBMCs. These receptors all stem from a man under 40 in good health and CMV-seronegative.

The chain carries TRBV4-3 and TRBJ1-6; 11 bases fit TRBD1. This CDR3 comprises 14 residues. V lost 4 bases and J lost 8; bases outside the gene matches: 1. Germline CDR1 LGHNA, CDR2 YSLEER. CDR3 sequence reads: CASSRGQGDSPLHF. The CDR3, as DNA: TGCGCCAGCAGCCGGGGACAGGGGGATTCACCCCTCCACTTT.

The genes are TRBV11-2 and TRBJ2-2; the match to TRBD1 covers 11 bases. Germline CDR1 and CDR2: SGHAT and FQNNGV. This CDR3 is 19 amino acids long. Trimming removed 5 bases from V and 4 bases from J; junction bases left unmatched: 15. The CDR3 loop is CASSLPGTGGIAVTGELFF. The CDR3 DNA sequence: TGTGCCAGCAGCCTCCCCGGGACAGGGGGAATTGCGGTCACCGGGGAGCTGTTTTTT.

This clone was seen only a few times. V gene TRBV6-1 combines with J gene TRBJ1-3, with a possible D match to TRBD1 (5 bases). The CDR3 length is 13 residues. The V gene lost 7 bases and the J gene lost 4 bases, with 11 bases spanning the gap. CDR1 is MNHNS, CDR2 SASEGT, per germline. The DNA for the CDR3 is TGTGCCAGCAAACAGGCCCAAGGAAACACCATATATTTT. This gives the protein CASKQAQGNTIYF.

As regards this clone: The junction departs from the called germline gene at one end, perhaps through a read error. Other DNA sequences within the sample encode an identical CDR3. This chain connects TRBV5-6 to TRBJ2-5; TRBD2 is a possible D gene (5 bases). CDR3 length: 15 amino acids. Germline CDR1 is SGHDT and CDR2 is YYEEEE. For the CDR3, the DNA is TGCGCCAGCAGCCCTCGAGGCGGGTACCAAGAGACCCAGTACTTC. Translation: CASSPRGGYQETQYF.

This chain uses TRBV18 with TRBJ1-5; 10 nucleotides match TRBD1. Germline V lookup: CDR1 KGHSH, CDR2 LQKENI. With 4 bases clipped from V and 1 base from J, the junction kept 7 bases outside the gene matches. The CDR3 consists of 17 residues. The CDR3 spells CASSRGTGAGSNQPQHF. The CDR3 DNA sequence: TGTGCCAGCTCACGCGGGACAGGGGCTGGAAGCAATCAGCCCCAGCATTTT.